Reported below is one T cell receptor (beta chain). The sample is drawn from a study of blood T cell repertoires in COVID-19. CDR3 length equals 18 residues. The germline CDR1 and CDR2 sequences are LGHNA and YSLEER. The J segment lost 2 bases and the V segment lost 0 bases, leaving 7 bases of the junction unmatched. TCRdb's copy holds only in-frame clones and misses some; the assay was immunoSEQ multiplex PCR. The sample carries approximately 140,000 clones, 88% recorded once. This chain uses TRBV4-3 with TRBJ2-2, with 9 nucleotides matching TRBD2. Specimen: peripheral blood. This sequence was found in a man in his forties or fifties with active or convalescent COVID-19. CDR3 sequence reads: CASSQEYGLAGNTGELFF. As DNA, the CDR3 is TGCGCCAGCAGCCAAGAATACGGGCTAGCGGGAAACACCGGGGAGCTGTTTTTT.